This passage covers 6 T cell receptor beta chains from one sample sequenced in a study of blood T cell repertoires in COVID-19. Here immunoSEQ multiplex PCR was the method, and the copy in TCRdb shows in-frame clones only, minus some. The sample shows under 350,000 clones, around 87% of them seen only once. The specimen sequenced was peripheral blood. The receptor source for this set is a man between 18 and 29 years old with active or convalescent COVID-19.

The rearrangement uses TRBV18 and TRBJ2-5; D is possibly TRBD1 (6 bases). Germline assignment: CDR1 KGHSH and CDR2 LQKENI. V was trimmed by 3 bases and J by 4 bases, leaving 15 bases between them. The CDR3 totals 15 residues. The CDR3 DNA sequence: TGTGCCAGCTCACCGCAGGGGCTCTGGGGAGAGACCCAGTACTTC. Translated: CASSPQGLWGETQYF.

The rearrangement joins TRBV30 to TRBJ1-6, with 8 bases lining up with TRBD1. The CDR3 runs to 14 residues. The V gene's germline CDR1 is GTSNPN and CDR2 SVGIG (reference sequence). The V gene end was trimmed by 4 bases and the J gene end by 2 bases; junction bases not matched to a gene: 1. The CDR3 DNA reads as TGTGCCTGGACAGGGGGCCCCTATAATTCACCCCTCCACTTT. Translation gives CAWTGGPYNSPLHF. The full variable domain, rest sourced from reference TRBV30 and TRBJ1-6, is SQTIHQWPATLVQPVGSPLSLECTVEGTSNPNLYWYRQAAGRGLQLLFYSVGIGQISSEVPQNLSASRPQDRQFILSSKKLLLSDSGFYLCAWTGGPYNSPLHFGNGTRLTVT.

This clone was counted ten times or more. Different DNA sequences within this sample yield the same CDR3. V gene TRBV4-2 combines with J gene TRBJ2-2, with a tentative D call TRBD2 (5 bases). This CDR3 is 15 amino acids long. From germline, CDR1 is LGHNA and CDR2 YNFKEQ. V dropped 0 bases and J dropped 0 bases, with 5 bases sitting between them. This CDR3 is CASSQELANTGELFF. In DNA form, the CDR3 reads TGTGCCAGCAGCCAAGAACTAGCGAACACCGGGGAGCTGTTTTTT.

The chain couples TRBV3-1 (or the pseudogene TRBV3-2) to TRBJ2-4; a possible D gene is TRBD1 (5 bases). Trimming cost V 0 bases and J 1 base, with 13 bases left between them. Germline lookup yields CDR1 LGHDT and CDR2 YNNKEL (reference sequence). The CDR3 loop spans 17 amino acids. In DNA form, the CDR3 reads TGTGCCAGCAGCCAAGAGTTGCCAGGGTTGGCCAAAAACATTCAGTACTTC. Protein sequence: CASSQELPGLAKNIQYF.

This clone was found a few times. The J gene is TRBJ1-2, the V gene TRBV14; D gene ambiguous. Trimming left V 2 bases short and J 6 bases short, with 10 bases between. The germline gives CDR1 SGHDN, CDR2 FVKESK. The CDR3 is made up of 13 amino acids. CDR3 sequence (DNA): TGTGCCAGCAGCCAAAACCCCGGAGATGGCTACACCTTC. Protein: CASSQNPGDGYTF.

This chain uses TRBV7-9 with TRBJ1-2, with D maybe TRBD1 (5 bases). This CDR3 spans 15 amino acids. CDR1 is SEHNR, CDR2 FQNEAQ, per germline (reference sequence). V was cut by 1 base and J by 0 bases, with 9 bases left in between. The CDR3 coding sequence is TGTGCCAGCAGCTTAGGGCAGGGCGCTAACTATGGCTACACCTTC. The encoded protein is CASSLGQGANYGYTF.